The 27 T cell receptor beta chains in this list originate from one sample, sequenced in a study of blood T cell repertoires in COVID-19. TCRdb keeps only in-frame clones here, not all; method: immunoSEQ multiplex PCR. The sample shows roughly 250,000 clones, about 88% of them seen only once. Sequenced sample: peripheral blood. Receptor source: a woman aged 40 to 50 who had recovered from COVID-19.

The chain has TRBV7-2 and TRBJ1-5; perhaps TRBD1 as D (6 bases). The CDR3 sequence is 15 residues long. V was trimmed by 5 bases and J by 7 bases, leaving 18 bases between them. Germline V gene sequence: CDR1 SGHTA, CDR2 FQGNSA. This CDR3 reads CASSHDGQTKQPQHF. The CDR3, as DNA: TGTGCCAGCAGCCACGACGGACAGACGAAACAGCCCCAGCATTTT.

This clone was observed once. The chain combines TRBV7-9 with TRBJ1-6, with 9 bases aligning to TRBD1. Per germline, CDR1 SEHNR and CDR2 FQNEAQ (reference sequence). The junction had 7 bases not matched to a gene; V was cut back by 3 bases and J by 10 bases. There are 15 residues in the CDR3. The DNA of the CDR3 is TGTGCCAGCAGCTTGGGACAGGGTGCAGGGTCACCCCTCCACTTT. Translating it yields CASSLGQGAGSPLHF.

The V call is TRBV10-1, the J call TRBJ2-1; the match to TRBD2 covers 7 bases. There are 15 residues in the CDR3. Trimming took 10 bases from V and 5 from J; bases not matched to a gene: 14. Looked up from germline, CDR1 is WNHNN and CDR2 is SYGVQD (reference sequence). The chain's CDR3 is CATKVAGLLHNEQFF. DNA of the CDR3: TGCGCCACCAAAGTAGCGGGCCTCCTTCACAATGAGCAGTTCTTC.

The rearrangement uses TRBV24-1 and TRBJ2-3; D possibly corresponds to TRBD2 (6 bases). V was shortened by 4 bases and J by 6 bases, with 19 bases between the two germline ends. CDR1 and CDR2 (germline): KGHDR, SFDVKD. The CDR3 sequence is 16 residues long. The CDR3 spells CATSDSGRGSVDTQYF. The CDR3 bases are TGTGCCACCAGTGACTCCGGGAGAGGCAGCGTGGATACGCAGTATTTT.

The chain has TRBV7-2 and TRBJ1-3; no firm D call. Germline V gene data show CDR1 as SGHTA and CDR2 as FQGNSA. The CDR3 loop spans 13 amino acids. The V end was cut by 6 bases, the J end by 0 bases, with 6 bases between. The CDR3 reads CASRQSSGNTIYF. As DNA, the CDR3 is TGTGCCAGCAGACAAAGCTCTGGAAACACCATATATTTT.

The V call is TRBV10-3, the J call TRBJ2-1, with a tentative D call TRBD2 (5 bases). V was cut by 3 bases and J by 8 bases, with 11 bases left in between. CDR3 size: 13 residues. Germline CDR1 and CDR2: ENHRY and SYGVKD. The chain's CDR3 is CAISESLGDEQFF. CDR3 DNA sequence: TGTGCCATCAGTGAATCACTAGGCGATGAGCAGTTCTTC.

This rearrangement joins TRBV12-5 to TRBJ2-7; TRBD2 is a possible D gene (6 bases). V dropped 2 bases and J dropped 0 bases, with 14 bases sitting between them. CDR3 length equals 16 residues. CDR1 is LGHNT and CDR2 is FRNRAP in the germline V gene. DNA of the CDR3: TGTGCTAGTGGTTTGAACCCCCGGAGGGACTCCTACGAGCAGTACTTC. Its protein product is CASGLNPRRDSYEQYF.

V and J are TRBV24-1 and TRBJ2-1; TRBD1 aligns across 9 bases. V lost 3 bases, J lost 1 base, and 3 bases stayed unmatched. The CDR3 is 16 residues long. Germline loops: CDR1 KGHDR, CDR2 SFDVKD. The CDR3 nucleotides are TGTGCCACCAGTGATCTGGGGACAGGGTCCTACAATGAGCAGTTCTTC. Amino acid sequence: CATSDLGTGSYNEQFF.

The chain employs TRBV18 and TRBJ2-7; 7 bases agree with TRBD1. Germline-derived CDR1 and CDR2 are KGHSH and LQKENI. V lost 2 bases, J lost 3 bases, and 7 bases stayed unmatched. The CDR3 totals 15 residues. In DNA, the CDR3 is TGTGCCAGCTCACCAACGACAGGGCAACTCTACGAGCAGTACTTC. Protein sequence: CASSPTTGQLYEQYF.

The chain carries TRBV14 and TRBJ2-5; 9 bases align to TRBD1. The CDR3 runs to 15 residues. The germline gives CDR1 SGHDN, CDR2 FVKESK. V lost 4 bases and J lost 5; bases outside the gene matches: 8. CDR3 nucleotides: TGTGCCAGCAGCCGAGGGACAGGGTGGCCGGAGACCCAGTACTTC. It is translated as CASSRGTGWPETQYF. The full variable domain, completed using reference TRBV14 and TRBJ2-5, is EAGVTQFPSHSVIEKGQTVTLRCDPISGHDNLYWYRRVMGKEIKFLLHFVKESKQDESGMPNNRFLAERTGGTYSTLKVQPAELEDSGVYFCASSRGTGWPETQYFGPGTRLLVL.

This clone was counted a single time. This chain joins TRBV25-1 and TRBJ2-7, with TRBD1 identical over 7 bases. Germline CDR1 MGHDK, CDR2 SYGVNS. CDR3 length: 13 amino acids. Unmatched junction bases numbered 3, after V lost 4 bases and J lost 3 bases. The CDR3 DNA reads TGTGCCAGCAGTGTACAGGGGCTCTACGAGCAGTACTTC. The encoded protein is CASSVQGLYEQYF.

The chain uses TRBV4-3 and TRBJ2-3, with 8 bases matching TRBD2. Trimming removed 0 bases from V and 0 bases from J; junction bases left unmatched: 5. CDR1 is LGHNA and CDR2 is YSLEER in the germline V gene. There are 17 residues in the CDR3. The CDR3 coding sequence is TGCGCCAGCAGCCAAGACCTCGGGGGGGGAAGCACAGATACGCAGTATTTT. Translating gives CASSQDLGGGSTDTQYF.

This clone was detected once. Different DNA sequences within this sample yield the same CDR3. The gene calls are TRBV6-5 and TRBJ2-3; 7 nucleotides line up with TRBD1. This CDR3 region has 15 residues. In germline, CDR1 is MNHEY, CDR2 SVGAGI. V was clipped by 6 bases and J by 0 bases; unmatched bases: 6. The CDR3 nucleotides read TGTGCCAGCAGCCGACAGGGTTCTAGCACAGATACGCAGTATTTT. Its protein is CASSRQGSSTDTQYF.

The chain has TRBV7-2 and TRBJ1-2; D is perhaps TRBD1 (5 bases). V dropped 7 bases and J dropped 5 bases, with 14 bases sitting between them. The CDR3 is 13 residues long. Germline-derived CDR1 and CDR2 are SGHTA and FQGNSA. The CDR3 bases are TGTGCCAGCACGCCAGGGTTAGGGTATGGCTACACCTTC. As protein: CASTPGLGYGYTF.

V usage is TRBV4-3 and J usage is TRBJ2-1; 9 bases are a match to TRBD2. V trimming: 4 bases; J trimming: 8 bases; junction bases outside the gene matches: 9. The V gene's germline CDR1 is LGHNA and CDR2 YSLEER. The CDR3 loop spans 15 amino acids. The CDR3 coding sequence is TGCGCCAGCAGCCCACTGGCGGGGGGGCCGGATGAGCAGTTCTTC. The encoded protein is CASSPLAGGPDEQFF.

V and J are TRBV18 and TRBJ2-7; TRBD1 is a possible D gene (6 bases). The CDR3 loop spans 14 amino acids. V lost 4 bases and J lost 4, with 14 bases in between. The germline gives CDR1 KGHSH, CDR2 LQKENI. The chain's CDR3 is CASSLQGDGYEQYF. The CDR3 DNA is TGTGCCAGCTCACTACAGGGCGACGGTTACGAGCAGTACTTC.

This clone was counted at least ten times. The J gene is TRBJ2-1, the V gene TRBV7-3, with 10 bases aligning to TRBD1. V lost 5 bases to trimming and J lost 4 bases; unmatched junction nucleotides: 14. This CDR3 is built from 18 residues. Germline V CDR1 and CDR2: SGHTA, FQGTGA. The CDR3 sequence: CASSPQGQGRGQYNEQFF. In nucleotides, the CDR3 is TGTGCCAGCAGCCCTCAGGGACAGGGGAGAGGACAGTACAATGAGCAGTTCTTC.

In DNA, the CDR3 is TGTGCCAGCAGCTTACTAGGGGGGACTAGCGGGTCCTACGAGCAGTACTTC. Residues: CASSLLGGTSGSYEQYF. The chain is built from TRBV7-8 and TRBJ2-7, with 12 positions matching TRBD2. Trimming cost V 2 bases and J 1 base; bases outside gene matches: 6. The CDR3 runs to 17 residues. Germline CDR1 SGHVS, CDR2 FQNEAQ. The whole variable domain, remainder taken from reference TRBV7-8 and TRBJ2-7, is GAGVSQSPRYKVAKRGQDVALRCDPISGHVSLFWYQQALGQGPEFLTYFQNEAQLDKSGLPSDRFFAERPEGSVSTLKIQRTQQEDSAVYLCASSLLGGTSGSYEQYFGPGTRLTVT.

The CDR3 protein is CASSRQGAREQYF. The CDR3 nucleotides are TGTGCCAGCAGTAGACAGGGGGCACGGGAGCAGTACTTC. J is TRBJ2-7 and V is TRBV6-5, with 10 nucleotides matching TRBD1. V shed 5 bases and J 7 bases; nucleotides not matched to a gene: 5. This CDR3 has 13 residues. The germline CDR1 and CDR2 sequences are MNHEY and SVGAGI.

The V and J genes are TRBV6-2 or TRBV6-3 and TRBJ1-1; D remains unclear. The germline CDR1 and CDR2 sequences are MNHEY and SVGEGT. The CDR3 is 15 residues long. Trimming cost V 2 bases and J 4 bases, with 14 bases left between them. The CDR3 region is CASSYATHYGTEAFF. CDR3 bases: TGTGCCAGCAGTTACGCGACTCACTACGGCACTGAAGCTTTCTTT.

In DNA, the CDR3 is TGTGCCACCAGTGCGCCGGGGTTAGGCCCAGATACGCAGTATTTT. Protein sequence: CATSAPGLGPDTQYF. This sequence joins TRBV24-1 and TRBJ2-3, with D possibly matching TRBD2 (5 bases). Between the trimmed V and J ends, which lost 5 bases and 4 bases, there was a span of 15 bases. CDR1 and CDR2 (germline): KGHDR, SFDVKD. The CDR3 extends over 15 amino acids.

This sequence joins TRBV19 and TRBJ1-4; 10 bases match TRBD1. Losses at the gene ends were 4 bases for V and 4 bases for J; bases not matched to a gene: 3. The CDR3 is 15 amino acids. CDR1 and CDR2 from the germline V gene are LNHDA and SQIVND (reference sequence). The CDR3 loop is CASSTGQGVNEKLFF. The DNA of the CDR3 is TGTGCCAGTAGTACCGGACAGGGGGTTAATGAAAAACTGTTTTTT.

This clone was detected only once. The chain combines TRBV30 with TRBJ2-3, with 12 bases matching TRBD2. Per germline, CDR1 GTSNPN and CDR2 SVGIG (reference sequence). With 1 base clipped from V and 2 bases from J, the junction kept 4 bases outside the gene matches. This CDR3 comprises 16 residues. CDR3 region: CAWSALAGGLTDTQYF. CDR3 nucleotides: TGTGCCTGGAGTGCACTAGCGGGGGGCCTCACAGATACGCAGTATTTT.

The chain uses TRBV19 and TRBJ1-2; tentative D call: TRBD1 (5 bases). The CDR3 runs 12 residues. Germline V lookup: CDR1 LNHDA, CDR2 SQIVND (reference sequence). V gave up 10 bases and J gave up 4 bases, with 13 bases separating them. The CDR3: CATYGTFYGYTF. The CDR3 bases are TGTGCCACATACGGGACTTTCTATGGCTACACCTTC.

This chain uses TRBV9 with TRBJ2-3; TRBD2 agrees at 9 bases. The germline CDR1 and CDR2 sequences are SGDLS and YYNGEE. The CDR3 length is 15 residues. V shed 1 base and J 2 bases; nucleotides not matched to a gene: 2. CDR3 coding DNA: TGTGCCAGCAGCGTACTAGCGGGGATCACAGATACGCAGTATTTT. This translates into CASSVLAGITDTQYF. The complete variable domain, with remaining parts taken from reference TRBV9 and TRBJ2-3, reads DSGVTQTPKHLITATGQRVTLRCSPRSGDLSVYWYQQSLDQGLQFLIQYYNGEERAKGNILERFSAQQFPDLHSELNLSSLELGDSALYFCASSVLAGITDTQYFGPGTRLTVL.

The chain recombines TRBV24-1 with TRBJ1-5, with D perhaps matching TRBD1 (5 bases). The CDR3 is 15 amino acids. V was trimmed by 5 bases and J by 4 bases, leaving 14 bases between them. The germline V gene has CDR1 KGHDR and CDR2 SFDVKD. The CDR3 is CATSAGGSGNQPQHF. The CDR3 coding sequence is TGTGCCACCAGTGCCGGGGGGTCTGGGAATCAGCCCCAGCATTTT.

This clone was found once. The V call is TRBV6-2 or TRBV6-3, the J call TRBJ2-2; TRBD1 is a possible D gene (5 bases). Germline V gene lookup returns CDR1 MNHEY and CDR2 SVGEGT. CDR3 size: 16 residues. The ends were cut back, 6 bases at V and 1 base at J, with 15 bases in the middle. The CDR3 region is CASSPWSQGNTGELFF. DNA of the CDR3: TGTGCCAGCAGCCCCTGGTCCCAGGGGAACACCGGGGAGCTGTTTTTT.